A single sample gave rise to the 8 T cell receptor beta chains below, sequenced in a study of T cell changes during pregnancy in multiple sclerosis. Libraries were prepared by immunoSEQ multiplex PCR; TCRdb keeps only in-frame clonotypes and omits some of them. Seen here are roughly 30,000 clones, more than 75% observed once, and the top ten hold around 7.9%. Sequenced material: CD8+ T cells from peripheral blood mononuclear cells, taken after pregnancy. Receptor source: a female donor with multiple sclerosis, enrolled in a pregnancy study.

The genes are TRBV10-1 and TRBJ2-5; TRBD1 aligns across 7 bases. The CDR3 consists of 16 residues. The V gene end was trimmed by 3 bases and the J gene end by 5 bases; junction bases not matched to a gene: 12. Per the germline V gene, CDR1 is WNHNN and CDR2 is SYGVQD (reference sequence). This chain's CDR3 is CASSEGREGAGETQYF. Written as DNA, the CDR3 is TGCGCCAGCAGTGAAGGCCGTGAGGGGGCCGGGGAGACCCAGTACTTC.

The CDR3 loop is CASSFGDNEQFF. CDR3 DNA: TGTGCCAGCAGTTTTGGAGACAATGAGCAGTTCTTC. The V gene is TRBV27, the J gene TRBJ2-1; no definite D call. Trimming took 3 bases from V and 5 from J, leaving 5 bases between them. The CDR3 runs to 12 residues. Germline loops: CDR1 MNHEY, CDR2 SMNVEV (reference sequence).

The CDR3 here is CASSRGPAGELFF. CDR3 in DNA: TGCGCCAGCAGCCGGGGCCCAGCCGGGGAGCTGTTTTTT. The gene calls are TRBV4-1 and TRBJ2-2, with a weak D call TRBD1 (5 bases). V shed 4 bases and J shed 6 bases, with 9 bases lying between them. The CDR3 covers 13 residues. Germline V gene sequence: CDR1 MGHRA, CDR2 YSYEKL.

This clone was counted a single time. Other DNA sequences within the sample encode an identical CDR3. The V gene is TRBV9, the J gene TRBJ1-1; 8 bases fit TRBD1. CDR3 length: 13 amino acids. V shed 5 bases and J 1 base; nucleotides not matched to a gene: 1. The V gene's germline CDR1 is SGDLS and CDR2 YYNGEE. The CDR3 DNA is TGTGCCAGCAGTCAGGGGGCGAACACTGAAGCTTTCTTT. This encodes CASSQGANTEAFF.

V gene TRBV2 combines with J gene TRBJ1-3, with 10 positions matching TRBD1. Germline assignment: CDR1 SNHLY and CDR2 FYNNEI. Trimming took 10 bases from V and 4 from J; bases not matched to a gene: 7. The CDR3 has 14 residues. CDR3 sequence reads: CAIRDRGFGNTIYF. Here the CDR3 DNA reads TGTGCCATCCGGGACAGGGGATTCGGAAACACCATATATTTT.

This chain connects TRBV5-6 to TRBJ2-7, with D perhaps TRBD1 (6 bases). The ends were cut back, 10 bases at V and 2 bases at J, with 16 bases in the middle. The CDR3 totals 13 residues. The germline V gene encodes CDR1 SGHDT and CDR2 YYEEEE. CDR3 sequence (DNA): TGTGCCGGGGGCATGCAGGGGACCTACGAGCAGTACTTC. This codes for CAGGMQGTYEQYF.

V and J are TRBV5-6 and TRBJ2-5; D is perhaps TRBD2 (6 bases). The V end was cut by 3 bases, the J end by 2 bases, with 11 bases between. The CDR3 spans 14 residues. Germline V gene lookup returns CDR1 SGHDT and CDR2 YYEEEE. The CDR3 sequence is CASSSGEMQETQYF. CDR3 DNA sequence: TGTGCCAGCAGCTCGGGGGAGATGCAAGAGACCCAGTACTTC.

The chain uses TRBV5-4 and TRBJ2-1, with 7 nucleotides matching TRBD1. The CDR3 sequence is 13 residues long. V lost 4 bases, J lost 10 bases, and 8 bases stayed unmatched. Germline CDR1 reads SGHNT; CDR2 reads YYREEE (reference sequence). Here the CDR3 reads CASSVGTVGEQFF. The CDR3 DNA follows: TGTGCCAGCAGCGTCGGGACAGTTGGGGAGCAGTTCTTC.